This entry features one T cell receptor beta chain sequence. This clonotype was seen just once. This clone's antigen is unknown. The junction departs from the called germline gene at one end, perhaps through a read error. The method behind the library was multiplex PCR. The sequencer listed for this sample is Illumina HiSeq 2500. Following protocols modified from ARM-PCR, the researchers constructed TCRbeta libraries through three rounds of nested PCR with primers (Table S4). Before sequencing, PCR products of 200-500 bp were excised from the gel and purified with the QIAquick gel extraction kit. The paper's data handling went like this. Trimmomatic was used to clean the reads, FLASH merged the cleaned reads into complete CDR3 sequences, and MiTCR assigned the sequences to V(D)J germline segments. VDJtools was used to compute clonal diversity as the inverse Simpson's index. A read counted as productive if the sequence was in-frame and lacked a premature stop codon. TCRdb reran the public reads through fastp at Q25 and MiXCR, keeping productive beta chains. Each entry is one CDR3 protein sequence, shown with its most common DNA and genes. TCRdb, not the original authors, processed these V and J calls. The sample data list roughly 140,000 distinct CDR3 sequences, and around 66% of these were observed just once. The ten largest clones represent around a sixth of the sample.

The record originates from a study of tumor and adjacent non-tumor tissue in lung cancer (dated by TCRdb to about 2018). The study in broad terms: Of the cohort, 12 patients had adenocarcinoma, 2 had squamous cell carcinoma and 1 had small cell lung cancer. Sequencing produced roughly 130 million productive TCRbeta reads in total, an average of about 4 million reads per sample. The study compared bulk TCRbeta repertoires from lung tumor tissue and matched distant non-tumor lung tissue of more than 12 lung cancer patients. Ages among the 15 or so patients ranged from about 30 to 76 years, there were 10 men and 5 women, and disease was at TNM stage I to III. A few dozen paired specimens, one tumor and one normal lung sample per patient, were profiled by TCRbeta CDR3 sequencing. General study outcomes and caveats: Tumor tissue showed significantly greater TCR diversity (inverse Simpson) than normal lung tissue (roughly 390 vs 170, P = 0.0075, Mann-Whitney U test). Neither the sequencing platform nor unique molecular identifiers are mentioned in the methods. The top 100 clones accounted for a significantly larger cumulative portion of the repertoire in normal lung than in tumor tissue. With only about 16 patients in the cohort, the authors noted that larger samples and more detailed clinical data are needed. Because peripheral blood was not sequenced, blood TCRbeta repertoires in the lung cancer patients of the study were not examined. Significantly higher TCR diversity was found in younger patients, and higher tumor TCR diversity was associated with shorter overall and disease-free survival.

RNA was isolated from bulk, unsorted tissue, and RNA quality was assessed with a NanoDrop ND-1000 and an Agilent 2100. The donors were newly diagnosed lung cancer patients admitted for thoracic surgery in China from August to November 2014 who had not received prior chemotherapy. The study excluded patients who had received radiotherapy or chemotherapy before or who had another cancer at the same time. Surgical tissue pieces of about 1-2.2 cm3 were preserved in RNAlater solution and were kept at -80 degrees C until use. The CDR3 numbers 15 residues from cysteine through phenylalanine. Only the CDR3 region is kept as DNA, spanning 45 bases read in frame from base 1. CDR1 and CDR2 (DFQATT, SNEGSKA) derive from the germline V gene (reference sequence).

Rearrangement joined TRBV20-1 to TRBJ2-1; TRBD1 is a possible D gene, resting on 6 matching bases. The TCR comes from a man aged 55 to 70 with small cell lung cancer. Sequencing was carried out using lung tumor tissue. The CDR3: CSARQTIRGRYEQFF. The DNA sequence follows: TGCAGTGCTAGACAGACTATCAGGGGCCGCTATGAGCAGTTCTTT.